This TCR beta chain was sequenced for a study of tumor and adjacent non-tumor tissue in lung cancer. Study-wide context: Patients comprised 12 adenocarcinoma, a couple of squamous cell carcinoma and 1 small cell lung cancer. Each sample yielded roughly 4 million productive TCRbeta reads on average. Study-level results: Compared with tumor, normal lung showed significantly lower TCR diversity.

TCRbeta libraries were built with three rounds of nested PCR, modified from ARM-PCR. TCRdb redid the calling of the multiplex PCR reads with MiXCR, one entry per CDR3 protein. The repertoire holds roughly 76,000 distinct CDR3 sequences, with approximately 68% as singletons. The template was RNA from unsorted bulk tissue. A word on this clonotype: Its antigen is unknown. Relative to the germline gene, one junction end is altered; a read error may explain this.

CDR1 LGHNT and CDR2 FRNRAP come from the germline V gene. This CDR3 region has 16 residues. Material for sequencing was lung tumor tissue. The clonotype was recovered from a woman in her seventies with non-small cell lung cancer. The V gene is TRBV12-5, the J gene TRBJ2-1, with 7 bases matching TRBD2. The CDR3 spells CASAPRPAGVGNEQLF. The CDR3 region has the DNA TGTGCTAGTGCCCCGCGGCCCGCGGGAGTCGGCAATGAGCAGCTCTTC.